Below are 32 T cell receptor beta chains sequenced from a single sample in a study of cytomegalovirus exposure and HLA in healthy donors. PCR amplification relied on 60 Vbeta primers (plus 13 Jbeta primers). This table comes from immunoSEQ multiplex PCR, and its TCRdb copy is limited to in-frame clones, with some not included. Among tens of thousands of clones listed, approximately 72% were seen once. Material for sequencing was PBMCs. The receptors were gathered from a man under 40 in good health and CMV-seropositive.

The CDR3 DNA follows: TGTGCCAGCAGCCAAGAGTTGCGACAGTTTTCCTACGAGCAGTACTTC. Encoded protein: CASSQELRQFSYEQYF. The chain joins TRBV4-2 to TRBJ2-5; the D gene is possibly TRBD1 (5 bases). The J call may be faulty, since TRBJ2-7 better matches the DNA end. This CDR3 is built from 16 residues. The germline V gene encodes CDR1 LGHNA and CDR2 YNFKEQ.

V usage is TRBV13 and J usage is TRBJ2-2; maybe TRBD2 (6 bases). V shed 3 bases and J shed 0 bases, with 11 bases lying between them. CDR3 length equals 16 residues. Germline-derived CDR1 and CDR2 are PRHDT and FYEKMQ (reference sequence). The CDR3, as DNA: TGTGCCAGCAGCTTGGGCGGGAAGGCGAACACCGGGGAGCTGTTTTTT. As protein: CASSLGGKANTGELFF.

The CDR3 DNA is TGTGCCAGTAGTATTCGTGGGGCCATCAATCAGCCCCAGCATTTT. This gives the protein CASSIRGAINQPQHF. This chain links TRBV19 with TRBJ1-5; TRBD1 is a possible D gene (5 bases). The germline CDR1 and CDR2 sequences are LNHDA and SQIVND (reference sequence). The CDR3 sequence is 15 residues long. V was trimmed by 3 bases and J by 3 bases, leaving 12 bases between them.

This chain joins TRBV19 and TRBJ1-5; 7 nucleotides line up with TRBD1. V trimming: 4 bases; J trimming: 6 bases; junction bases outside the gene matches: 6. CDR1 and CDR2 (germline): LNHDA, SQIVND (reference sequence). The CDR3 runs to 14 residues. The DNA for the CDR3 is TGTGCCAGTAGTACAGACAGGGTCACTCAGCCCCAGCATTTT. It yields the protein CASSTDRVTQPQHF.

The chain employs TRBV30 and TRBJ1-5; no clear D gene. Germline CDR1 and CDR2: GTSNPN and SVGIG (reference sequence). The V gene lost 0 bases and the J gene lost 2 bases, with 14 bases spanning the gap. This CDR3 has 16 amino acids. This chain's CDR3 is CAWSVLRAGGNQPQHF. The CDR3, as DNA: TGTGCCTGGAGTGTACTAAGGGCGGGAGGCAATCAGCCCCAGCATTTT.

The chain employs TRBV28 and TRBJ2-3; 13 positions match TRBD2. Germline V CDR1 and CDR2: MDHEN, SYDVKM. The V and J ends lost 6 bases and 0 bases, in that order; junction bases with no gene match: 3. The CDR3 covers 16 residues. This chain's CDR3 is CASSGLAGVSTDTQYF. The DNA for the CDR3 is TGTGCCAGCAGCGGACTAGCGGGGGTTAGCACAGATACGCAGTATTTT.

In nucleotides, the CDR3 is TGTGCCAGTAGTACTCCTGGAGGGCCTCAAACAGATACGCAGTATTTT. Translation gives CASSTPGGPQTDTQYF. The chain is built from TRBV19 and TRBJ2-3; a possible D gene is TRBD2 (6 bases). Germline-derived CDR1 and CDR2 are LNHDA and SQIVND (reference sequence). Between the trimmed V and J ends, which lost 4 bases and 3 bases, there was a span of 17 bases. The CDR3 is made up of 16 amino acids.

This chain uses TRBV19 with TRBJ1-4; no definite D call. CDR1 is LNHDA, CDR2 SQIVND, per germline (reference sequence). Trimming removed 1 base at V and 2 bases at J, with 8 bases between. The CDR3 is made up of 15 amino acids. CDR3 in DNA: TGTGCCAGTAGTATAGTTTCACTGACTAATGAAAAACTGTTTTTT. Its translation is CASSIVSLTNEKLFF.

The chain couples TRBV5-6 to TRBJ1-3; no reliable D call. CDR3 length: 16 residues. The V end lost 4 bases, the J end lost 4 bases, and 18 bases lay between the germline ends. Germline-derived CDR1 and CDR2 are SGHDT and YYEEEE. The CDR3 sequence is CASSLTGSSWGNTIYF. CDR3 DNA sequence: TGTGCCAGCAGCCTGACGGGGTCCTCATGGGGAAACACCATATATTTT.

The chain links TRBV6-4 to TRBJ1-6; D is possibly TRBD1 (6 bases). The CDR3 has 15 amino acids. Trimming took 7 bases from V and 8 from J, leaving 18 bases between them. Germline V gene lookup returns CDR1 MRHNA and CDR2 SNTAGT. The chain's CDR3 is CASILGQPWDSPLHF. The CDR3, as DNA: TGTGCCAGCATCCTCGGACAGCCCTGGGATTCACCCCTCCACTTT.

The chain joins TRBV6-1 to TRBJ1-6, with a tentative D call TRBD1 (6 bases). CDR3 size: 15 residues. The germline gives CDR1 MNHNS, CDR2 SASEGT. Trimming stripped 0 bases from V and 10 bases from J, with 13 bases between. CDR3 in amino acids: CASSEAGGDGSPLHF. CDR3 in DNA: TGTGCCAGCAGTGAAGCAGGGGGGGACGGCTCACCCCTCCACTTT.

Only a few counts were recorded for this clone. CDR3 DNA sequence: TGTGCCAGCTGGCGGGCTTTGAACACCGGGGAGCTGTTTTTT. This sequence encodes CASWRALNTGELFF. This rearrangement joins TRBV6-1 to TRBJ2-2; perhaps TRBD2 as D (5 bases). Germline loops: CDR1 MNHNS, CDR2 SASEGT. There are 14 residues in the CDR3. V lost 8 bases and J lost 1, with 11 bases in between.

The chain couples TRBV29-1 to TRBJ2-1; D is possibly TRBD1 (5 bases). Trimming pared 4 bases from V and 3 bases from J, leaving 13 bases between. The CDR3 totals 14 residues. Germline V gene sequence: CDR1 SQVTM, CDR2 ANQGSEA. The CDR3 DNA reads as TGCAGCGTTGTAGGCAGGGCTGACTACAATGAGCAGTTCTTC. Protein: CSVVGRADYNEQFF.

This clone came up once. As DNA, the CDR3 is TGTGCCAGCAGCTTAAGACCCGGGGGGGCTAGCACAGATACGCAGTATTTT. Its translation is CASSLRPGGASTDTQYF. The chain recombines TRBV7-8 with TRBJ2-3; 8 nucleotides match TRBD2. The germline V gene has CDR1 SGHVS and CDR2 FQNEAQ. The CDR3 length is 17 residues. The trim removed 2 bases at V and 0 bases at J, leaving 7 bases unmatched.

The rearrangement joins TRBV6-1 to TRBJ1-2; TRBD1 matches at 7 bases. The CDR3 is 15 residues long. From germline, CDR1 is MNHNS and CDR2 SASEGT. J gave up 3 bases and V 8 bases, and 12 bases lay outside the gene matches. The CDR3 loop is CASCQAGGFDYGYTF. In DNA form, the CDR3 reads TGTGCCAGCTGCCAGGCAGGGGGTTTTGACTATGGCTACACCTTC.

The chain employs TRBV2 and TRBJ2-1, with TRBD1 as a possible D gene (6 bases). V was trimmed by 3 bases and J by 4 bases, leaving 13 bases between them. The CDR3 contains 15 residues. Germline V CDR1 and CDR2: SNHLY, FYNNEI. The CDR3 DNA is TGTGCCAGCAGTGAGAGGGGGTCCCCTTACAATGAGCAGTTCTTC. It translates to CASSERGSPYNEQFF.

V usage is TRBV2 and J usage is TRBJ1-4; TRBD1 aligns across 7 bases. CDR1 is SNHLY, CDR2 FYNNEI, per germline. The trim removed 8 bases at V and 7 bases at J, leaving 10 bases unmatched. The CDR3 runs to 14 residues. CDR3: CASQKGDRAEKLFF. CDR3 nucleotides: TGTGCCAGCCAGAAAGGGGACAGAGCTGAAAAACTGTTTTTT.

In this sample, this clone turned up many times. J is TRBJ2-7 and V is TRBV7-9, with 9 bases matching TRBD1. This CDR3 spans 16 amino acids. The V gene's germline CDR1 is SEHNR and CDR2 FQNEAQ (reference sequence). V lost 4 bases and J lost 1; bases outside the gene matches: 8. CDR3 DNA sequence: TGTGCCAGCAGCTCGCTCCCCGGGACAGGGTCCTACGAGCAGTACTTC. It specifies CASSSLPGTGSYEQYF.

This chain connects TRBV7-2 to TRBJ2-5; 8 positions agree with TRBD2. This CDR3 is built from 13 residues. V gave up 2 bases and J gave up 4 bases; unmatched junction bases: 0. From germline, CDR1 is SGHTA and CDR2 FQGNSA. CDR3 nucleotide sequence: TGTGCCAGCAGCTTACGGGGGGGAGAGACCCAGTACTTC. It translates to CASSLRGGETQYF.

V is TRBV7-9 and J is TRBJ1-5; D gene uncertain. CDR3 length: 12 residues. The ends were cut back, 9 bases at V and 5 bases at J, with 11 bases in the middle. Germline assignment: CDR1 SEHNR and CDR2 FQNEAQ (reference sequence). This CDR3 reads CASTRGDQPQHF. The CDR3 DNA reads TGTGCCAGTACCCGTGGAGATCAGCCCCAGCATTTT.

This clone was observed a few times. The rearrangement links TRBV5-1 to TRBJ1-1; 8 bases map to TRBD1. The CDR3 has 14 amino acids. Trimming took 4 bases from V and 1 from J; bases not matched to a gene: 3. Germline V gives CDR1 SGHRS, CDR2 YFSETQ. This CDR3 reads CASSATGGNTEAFF. DNA of the CDR3: TGCGCCAGCAGCGCAACAGGGGGGAACACTGAAGCTTTCTTT.

The CDR3 DNA reads TGTGCCAGCAGCCCAAACAGGGGACCCAATGAAAAACTGTTTTTT. Translation gives CASSPNRGPNEKLFF. V gene TRBV7-6 combines with J gene TRBJ1-4; 7 positions match TRBD1. The ends lost 5 bases at V and 5 bases at J; junction bases unmatched: 8. Germline V CDR1 and CDR2: SGHVS, FNYEAQ. This CDR3 has 15 amino acids.

The gene calls are TRBV19 and TRBJ1-6, with 10 bases matching TRBD1. Germline loops: CDR1 LNHDA, CDR2 SQIVND (reference sequence). The CDR3 contains 14 residues. V lost 6 bases to trimming and J lost 8 bases; unmatched junction nucleotides: 4. The CDR3 spells CASSRTGGDSPLHF. For the CDR3, the DNA is TGTGCCAGTAGCAGGACAGGGGGAGATTCACCCCTCCACTTT.

The rearrangement uses TRBV7-2 and TRBJ2-1; 7 bases map to TRBD1. This CDR3 contains 16 residues. After removal of 3 bases from V and 8 bases from J, the junction contained 13 bases not matched to a gene. Per the germline V gene, CDR1 is SGHTA and CDR2 is FQGNSA. CDR3 region: CASSFSQLYRGDEQFF. The CDR3 nucleotides read TGTGCCAGCAGCTTTTCCCAGCTATACAGGGGCGATGAGCAGTTCTTC.

In DNA form, the CDR3 reads TGTGCCAGCAAACCGGGACAGGGGGCGGGTGGGGCCAACGTCCTGACTTTC. Translated: CASKPGQGAGGANVLTF. The chain employs TRBV27 and TRBJ2-6; the match to TRBD1 covers 12 bases. Germline CDR1 is MNHEY and CDR2 is SMNVEV (reference sequence). The CDR3 contains 17 residues. V was pared by 7 bases and J by 3 bases, with 7 bases of the junction left unmatched.

The V call is TRBV5-6, the J call TRBJ2-1, with 8 bases aligning to TRBD2. Trimming at V came to 3 bases and at J to 8 bases, leaving 7 bases not matched to a gene. The CDR3 runs to 14 residues. The germline V gene encodes CDR1 SGHDT and CDR2 YYEEEE. The DNA for the CDR3 is TGTGCCAGCAGCTGGGGGACTAGTCTCGATGAGCAGTTCTTC. This sequence encodes CASSWGTSLDEQFF.

Concerning this clone itself: Mismatch with germline at one junction end may stem from a read error. The V call is TRBV7-9, the J call TRBJ1-2; D might be TRBD1 (6 bases). Looked up from germline, CDR1 is SEHNR and CDR2 is FQNEAQ (reference sequence). The CDR3 has 15 residues. The CDR3 here is CSSSQGLNVGHGYTF. Here the CDR3 DNA reads TGTTCCAGCAGCCAGGGGCTGAACGTTGGCCATGGCTACACCTTC.

The chain recombines TRBV11-3 with TRBJ2-5; 9 bases line up with TRBD2. Germline CDR1 reads SGHNT; CDR2 reads YENEEA. Trimming took 7 bases from V and 5 from J; bases not matched to a gene: 8. The CDR3 loop spans 14 amino acids. The DNA of the CDR3 is TGTGCCAGCAAGGCGGGGGGGCCGGACGAGACCCAGTACTTC. Translation: CASKAGGPDETQYF.

The V call is TRBV4-3, the J call TRBJ2-3, with TRBD2 as a possible D gene (6 bases). Deletions cut 0 bases from V and 2 bases from J, with 12 bases between. Per germline, CDR1 LGHNA and CDR2 YSLEER. The CDR3 sequence is 16 residues long. The CDR3 loop reads CASSQDRIADTDTQYF. The CDR3 coding sequence is TGCGCCAGCAGCCAAGATCGAATAGCGGACACAGATACGCAGTATTTT.

V is TRBV5-1 and J is TRBJ1-6; no reliable D call. The germline V and J ends were trimmed by 1 base and 0 bases, with 8 bases remaining between them. The CDR3 length is 16 residues. Germline assignment: CDR1 SGHRS and CDR2 YFSETQ. In DNA, the CDR3 is TGCGCCAGCAGCTTGACAGAGAGCTCCTATAATTCACCCCTCCACTTT. This codes for CASSLTESSYNSPLHF. Variable domain in full (rest from reference TRBV5-1 and TRBJ1-6): KAGVTQTPRYLIKTRGQQVTLSCSPISGHRSVSWYQQTPGQGLQFLFEYFSETQRNKGNFPGRFSGRQFSNSRSEMNVSTLELGDSALYLCASSLTESSYNSPLHFGNGTRLTVT.

This clone was seen more than once but under ten times. The chain couples TRBV19 to TRBJ1-1; maybe TRBD1 (5 bases). The CDR3 is 15 amino acids. Trimming removed 1 base from V and 0 bases from J, with 9 bases in between. Germline values: CDR1 LNHDA, CDR2 SQIVND (reference sequence). The CDR3 region has the DNA TGTGCCAGTAGTATAGGGGGCAGATTGAACACTGAAGCTTTCTTT. Protein sequence: CASSIGGRLNTEAFF.

V usage is TRBV18 and J usage is TRBJ2-7, with D perhaps TRBD1 (6 bases). This CDR3 contains 13 residues. Germline V CDR1 and CDR2: KGHSH, LQKENI. The V and J ends lost 3 bases and 6 bases respectively, with 12 bases between them. CDR3 DNA: TGTGCCAGCTCACCGGGGGCAGGGCGCGAGCAGTACTTC. It translates to CASSPGAGREQYF.